What follows describes a single T cell receptor (beta chain). This specimen comes from a study of control samples from healthy donors and cancer patients. Looked up from germline, CDR1 is LNHNV and CDR2 is YYDKDF (reference sequence). Between the trimmed V and J ends, which lost 0 bases and 4 bases, there was a span of 9 bases. The CDR3 has 14 residues. Sequencing was performed with immunoSEQ multiplex PCR; in TCRdb, only in-frame clones are kept and a portion is missing. The profile shows roughly 88,000 clones, about 82% of them singletons. Sequencing was performed on blood. The source of this sequence is a man younger than 40 in good health. The V gene is TRBV15, the J gene TRBJ1-1; D gene ambiguous. The CDR3 nucleotides read TGTGCCACCAGCAGAGATGTGAAGGTCACTGAAGCTTTCTTT. Its translation is CATSRDVKVTEAFF.